The 18 T cell receptor beta chains presented below share a single source sample, sequenced in a study of CD8 T cells in ankylosing spondylitis. TCRdb redid the calling of the 5' RACE reads with MiXCR, one entry per CDR3 protein. The table records 250,000 to 400,000 distinct CDR3 sequences, around 10% of them present only once. The sequenced material came from blood, either unsorted or a sorted T cell fraction (not recorded which). Receptors were obtained from a female donor with ankylosing spondylitis or in good health (not recorded which).

This clonotype has a count of ten or more. The V call is TRBV4-3, the J call TRBJ2-7; 10 bases agree with TRBD2. V dropped 1 base and J dropped 3; count of bases not matched to a gene: 6. This CDR3 is built from 16 residues. CDR1 is LGHNA and CDR2 is YSLEER in the germline V gene. This CDR3 reads CASSQGAGTSVYEQYF. The DNA for the CDR3 is TGCGCCAGCAGCCAAGGGGCCGGGACTAGCGTCTACGAGCAGTACTTC.

There are many counts of this clonotype. This rearrangement joins TRBV20-1 to TRBJ2-3; perhaps D is TRBD1 or TRBD2 (5 bases each). The CDR3 contains 13 residues. Germline-derived CDR1 and CDR2 are DFQATT and SNEGSKA (reference sequence). Trimming cost V 4 bases and J 0 bases, with 8 bases left between them. CDR3 sequence (DNA): TGCAGTGCTAAGGGACCTAGCACAGATACGCAGTATTTT. Protein sequence: CSAKGPSTDTQYF.

This clonotype came up many times. The gene calls are TRBV29-1 and TRBJ2-5; D is perhaps TRBD1 (6 bases). Looked up from germline, CDR1 is SQVTM and CDR2 is ANQGSEA. This CDR3 comprises 12 residues. Trimming left V 7 bases short and J 2 bases short, with 11 bases between. The CDR3 loop is CSGKQGQETQYF. Written as DNA, the CDR3 is TGCAGCGGTAAACAGGGTCAAGAGACCCAGTACTTC.

This clonotype has a count of ten or more. The chain is built from TRBV5-1 and TRBJ1-1; D is uncertain. Trimming shortened V by 0 bases and J by 0 bases, and 12 bases separated the two germline ends. CDR3 length equals 16 residues. Per germline, CDR1 SGHRS and CDR2 YFSETQ. The CDR3 region has the DNA TGCGCCAGCAGCTTGGGTGGGTCGGAGGTGAACACTGAAGCTTTCTTT. Its protein is CASSLGGSEVNTEAFF.

This chain joins TRBV7-8 and TRBJ2-5, with D uncertain. The germline gives CDR1 SGHVS, CDR2 FQNEAQ. The CDR3 totals 14 residues. Trimming left V 0 bases short and J 5 bases short, with 10 bases between. In nucleotides, the CDR3 is TGTGCCAGCAGCTTAGCGGCTATGGGGGAGACCCAGTACTTC. Translated, it gives CASSLAAMGETQYF.

This clonotype was counted at least ten times. The V gene is TRBV27, the J gene TRBJ1-1; TRBD1 matches at 7 bases. Germline loops: CDR1 MNHEY, CDR2 SMNVEV (reference sequence). The length of the CDR3 is 13 residues. Trimming cost V 6 bases and J 6 bases; bases outside gene matches: 7. The CDR3 region is CASRRQGQAEAFF. CDR3 DNA: TGTGCCAGCAGGCGACAGGGTCAGGCTGAAGCTTTCTTT.

This clonotype came up a few times. This chain uses TRBV27 with TRBJ2-4; D call uncertain. V dropped 6 bases and J dropped 0 bases, with 9 bases sitting between them. CDR3 size: 14 residues. Germline V CDR1 and CDR2: MNHEY, SMNVEV (reference sequence). DNA of the CDR3: TGTGCCAGCAGATCACCTATAGCCAAAAACATTCAGTACTTC. Translated, it gives CASRSPIAKNIQYF.

This clonotype has only a few counts. The chain is built from TRBV12-3 or TRBV12-4 and TRBJ1-3, with 7 bases lining up with TRBD1. This CDR3 is 16 amino acids long. The V and J ends lost 4 bases and 4 bases, in that order; junction bases with no gene match: 10. CDR3 nucleotides: TGTGCCAGCAGTTCGGACATGACAGGGACGGGAAACACCATATATTTT. It translates to CASSSDMTGTGNTIYF.

The chain carries TRBV6-2 or TRBV6-3 and TRBJ2-7, with TRBD2 matching over 9 bases. This CDR3 is built from 13 residues. Losses at the gene ends were 6 bases for V and 3 bases for J; bases not matched to a gene: 3. Germline values: CDR1 MNHEY, CDR2 SVGEGT. The CDR3 is CASRGTSSYEQYF. DNA of the CDR3: TGTGCCAGCAGAGGGACTAGCAGCTACGAGCAGTACTTC.

This clonotype was seen many times. The CDR3 spells CSARDPREQYF. CDR3 bases: TGCAGTGCTAGAGATCCGCGTGAGCAGTACTTC. This chain uses TRBV20-1 with TRBJ2-7, with D unresolved. The CDR3 length is 11 residues. The germline V gene encodes CDR1 DFQATT and CDR2 SNEGSKA (reference sequence). V lost 0 bases and J lost 7, with 7 bases in between.

The chain recombines TRBV7-2 with TRBJ2-2, with a possible D match to TRBD2 (6 bases). The CDR3 is 16 residues long. V was shortened by 1 base and J by 6 bases, with 15 bases between the two germline ends. From germline, CDR1 is SGHTA and CDR2 FQGNSA. DNA of the CDR3: TGTGCCAGCAGCTTAGTTTCTGCAGGGAGGTCCGGGGAGCTGTTTTTT. Its protein is CASSLVSAGRSGELFF.

Many counts were recorded for this clonotype. The chain combines TRBV10-1 with TRBJ2-2; possibly TRBD1 or TRBD2 for D (5 bases each). Germline V gene sequence: CDR1 WNHNN, CDR2 SYGVQD (reference sequence). Trimming shortened V by 7 bases and J by 0 bases, and 9 bases separated the two germline ends. This CDR3 is built from 14 residues. In nucleotides, the CDR3 is TGCGCCAGCAAAGGGACGGCGAACACCGGGGAGCTGTTTTTT. It translates to CASKGTANTGELFF.

This clonotype occurred many times. The rearrangement uses TRBV5-6 and TRBJ1-3; unclear D gene. Trimming took 1 base from V and 0 from J, leaving 5 bases between them. This CDR3 is built from 14 residues. CDR1 is SGHDT, CDR2 YYEEEE, per germline. The CDR3, as DNA: TGTGCCAGCAGCTTGAAAAACTCTGGAAACACCATATATTTT. Translated, it gives CASSLKNSGNTIYF.

This clonotype has a single count. The chain has TRBV5-1 and TRBJ2-2, with 12 bases that match TRBD2. This CDR3 is 17 amino acids long. CDR1 is SGHRS, CDR2 YFSETQ, per germline. With V trimmed by 4 bases and J by 3 bases, 7 bases remained unmatched. The CDR3 loop is CASSDAGLAGYTGELFF. CDR3 coding DNA: TGCGCCAGCAGCGACGCCGGACTAGCGGGGTACACCGGGGAGCTGTTTTTT.

Ten or more counts support this clonotype. The CDR3 nucleotides are TGCAGTGCTAGAGATCGGACCTATCAGCCCCAGCATTTT. Translated: CSARDRTYQPQHF. The rearrangement uses TRBV20-1 and TRBJ1-5; D call uncertain. Germline loops: CDR1 DFQATT, CDR2 SNEGSKA (reference sequence). The CDR3 has 13 residues. V dropped 0 bases and J dropped 5 bases, with 8 bases sitting between them.

This clonotype was observed many times. The chain joins TRBV20-1 to TRBJ2-1; D may be TRBD2 (5 bases). CDR1 is DFQATT, CDR2 SNEGSKA, per germline (reference sequence). The CDR3 covers 15 residues. The V and J ends lost 4 bases and 3 bases respectively, with 16 bases between them. The CDR3 coding sequence is TGCAGTGCTATCCCGACTATTCCTTACTACAATGAGCAGTTCTTC. It encodes CSAIPTIPYYNEQFF.

In its sample, this clonotype was seen many times. The rearrangement links TRBV7-2 to TRBJ2-7; perhaps TRBD2 as D (5 bases). CDR3 size: 15 residues. V lost 1 base, J lost 0 bases, and 10 bases lay in between. The germline CDR1 and CDR2 sequences are SGHTA and FQGNSA. The CDR3 DNA reads as TGTGCCAGCAGCTTAGAAACGGGATCCTCCTACGAGCAGTACTTC. It codes for CASSLETGSSYEQYF. Variable domain in full (rest from reference TRBV7-2 and TRBJ2-7): GAGVSQSPSNKVTEKGKDVELRCDPISGHTALYWYRQSLGQGLEFLIYFQGNSAPDKSGLPSDRFSAERTGGSVSTLTIQRTQQEDSAVYLCASSLETGSSYEQYFGPGTRLTVT.

This clonotype was observed a handful of times. The genes are TRBV7-8 and TRBJ2-3, with TRBD2 matching 12 bases. CDR3 length: 16 residues. V shed 5 bases and J 3 bases; nucleotides not matched to a gene: 6. Per the germline V gene, CDR1 is SGHVS and CDR2 is FQNEAQ. DNA for the CDR3: TGTGCCAGCAGCGCCAAACTAGCGGGGGGAACAGATACGCAGTATTTT. It specifies CASSAKLAGGTDTQYF.